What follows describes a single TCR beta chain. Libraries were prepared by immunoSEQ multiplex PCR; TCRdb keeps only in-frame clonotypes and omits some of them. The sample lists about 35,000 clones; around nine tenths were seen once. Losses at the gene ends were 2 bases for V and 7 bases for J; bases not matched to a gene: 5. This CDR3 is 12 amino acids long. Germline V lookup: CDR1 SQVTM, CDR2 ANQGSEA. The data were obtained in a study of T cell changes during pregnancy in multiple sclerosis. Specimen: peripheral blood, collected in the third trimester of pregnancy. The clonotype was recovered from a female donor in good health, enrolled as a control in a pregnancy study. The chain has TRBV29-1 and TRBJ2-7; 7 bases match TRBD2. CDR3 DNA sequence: TGCAGCGTTGAAAAAGGAGCGGGGGAGCAGTACTTC. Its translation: CSVEKGAGEQYF.